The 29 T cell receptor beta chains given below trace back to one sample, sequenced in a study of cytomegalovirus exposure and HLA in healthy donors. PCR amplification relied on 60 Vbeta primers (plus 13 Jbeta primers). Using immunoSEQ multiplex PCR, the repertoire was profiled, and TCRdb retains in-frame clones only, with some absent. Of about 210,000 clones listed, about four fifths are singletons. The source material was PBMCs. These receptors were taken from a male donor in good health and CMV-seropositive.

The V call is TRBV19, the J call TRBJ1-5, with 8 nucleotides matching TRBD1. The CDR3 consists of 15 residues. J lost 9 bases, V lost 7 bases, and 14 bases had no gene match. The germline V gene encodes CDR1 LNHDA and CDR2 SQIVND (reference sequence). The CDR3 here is CASTITTGDHLPQHF. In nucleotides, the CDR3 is TGTGCCAGTACCATTACGACAGGGGACCATCTGCCCCAGCATTTT.

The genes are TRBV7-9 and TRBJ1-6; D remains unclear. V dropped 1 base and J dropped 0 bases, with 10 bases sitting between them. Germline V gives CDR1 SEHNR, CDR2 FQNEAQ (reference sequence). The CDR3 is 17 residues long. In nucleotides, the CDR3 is TGTGCCAGCAGCTTAGGTGGCGGGAGCTCCTATAATTCACCCCTCCACTTT. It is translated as CASSLGGGSSYNSPLHF. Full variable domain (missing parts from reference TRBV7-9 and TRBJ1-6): DTGVSQNPRHKITKRGQNVTFRCDPISEHNRLYWYRQTLGQGPEFLTYFQNEAQLEKSRLLSDRFSAERPKGSFSTLEIQRTEQGDSAMYLCASSLGGGSSYNSPLHFGNGTRLTVT.

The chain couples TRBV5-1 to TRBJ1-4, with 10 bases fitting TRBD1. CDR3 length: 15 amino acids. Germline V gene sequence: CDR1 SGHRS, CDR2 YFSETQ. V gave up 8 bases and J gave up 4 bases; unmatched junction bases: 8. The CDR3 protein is CASNDRDRGNEKLFF. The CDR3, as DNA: TGCGCCAGTAACGACCGGGACAGGGGTAATGAAAAACTGTTTTTT.

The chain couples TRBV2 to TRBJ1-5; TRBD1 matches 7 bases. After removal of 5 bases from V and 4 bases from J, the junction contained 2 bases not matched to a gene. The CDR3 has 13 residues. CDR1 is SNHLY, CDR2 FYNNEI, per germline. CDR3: CASSLQGNQPQHF. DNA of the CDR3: TGTGCCAGCAGTTTACAGGGGAATCAGCCCCAGCATTTT.

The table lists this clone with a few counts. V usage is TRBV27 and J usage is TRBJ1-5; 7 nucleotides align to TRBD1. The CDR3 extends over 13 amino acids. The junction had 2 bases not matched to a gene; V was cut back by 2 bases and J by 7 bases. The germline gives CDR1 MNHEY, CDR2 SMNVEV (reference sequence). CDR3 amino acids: CASSLGGQQPQHF. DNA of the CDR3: TGTGCCAGCAGTTTAGGGGGACAGCAGCCCCAGCATTTT.

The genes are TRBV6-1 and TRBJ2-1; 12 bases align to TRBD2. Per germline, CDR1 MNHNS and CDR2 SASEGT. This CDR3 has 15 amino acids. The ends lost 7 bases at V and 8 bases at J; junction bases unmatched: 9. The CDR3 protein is CASNMRTSGMDEQFF. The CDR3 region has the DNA TGTGCCAGCAACATGCGGACTAGCGGGATGGATGAGCAGTTCTTC.

The CDR3 DNA sequence: TGTGCCAGCCGCGGGGGGATAACGAACACCGGGGAGCTGTTTTTT. Its translation: CASRGGITNTGELFF. The V and J genes are TRBV5-8 and TRBJ2-2; 8 bases align to TRBD2. V trimming: 7 bases; J trimming: 0 bases; junction bases outside the gene matches: 5. Germline V gives CDR1 SGHTS, CDR2 YDEGEE. This CDR3 comprises 15 residues. Full variable domain (rest looked up from reference TRBV5-8 and TRBJ2-2): EAGVTQSPTHLIKTRGQQATLRCSPISGHTSVYWYQQALGLGLQFLLWYDEGEERNRGNFPPRFSGRQFPNYSSELNVNALELEDSALYLCASRGGITNTGELFFGEGSRLTVL.

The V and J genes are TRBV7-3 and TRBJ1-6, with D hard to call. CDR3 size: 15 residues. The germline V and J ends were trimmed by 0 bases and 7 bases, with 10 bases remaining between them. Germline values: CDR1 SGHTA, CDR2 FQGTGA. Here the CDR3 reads CASSLTGPRNSPLHF. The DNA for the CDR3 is TGTGCCAGCAGCTTAACAGGCCCTAGGAATTCACCCCTCCACTTT.

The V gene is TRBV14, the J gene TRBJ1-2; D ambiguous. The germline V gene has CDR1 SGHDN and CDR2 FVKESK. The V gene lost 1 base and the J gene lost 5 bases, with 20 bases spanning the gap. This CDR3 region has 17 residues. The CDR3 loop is CASSQGQAGYERYGYTF. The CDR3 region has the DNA TGTGCCAGCAGCCAAGGTCAAGCGGGTTATGAGAGATATGGCTACACCTTC. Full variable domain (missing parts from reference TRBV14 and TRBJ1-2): EAGVTQFPSHSVIEKGQTVTLRCDPISGHDNLYWYRRVMGKEIKFLLHFVKESKQDESGMPNNRFLAERTGGTYSTLKVQPAELEDSGVYFCASSQGQAGYERYGYTFGSGTRLTVV.

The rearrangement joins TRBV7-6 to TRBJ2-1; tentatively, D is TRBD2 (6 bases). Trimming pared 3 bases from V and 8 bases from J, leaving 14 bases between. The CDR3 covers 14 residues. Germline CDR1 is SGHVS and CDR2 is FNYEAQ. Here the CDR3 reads CASSFRAGSDEQFF. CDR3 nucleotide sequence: TGTGCCAGCAGCTTCCGAGCGGGTAGTGATGAGCAGTTCTTC.

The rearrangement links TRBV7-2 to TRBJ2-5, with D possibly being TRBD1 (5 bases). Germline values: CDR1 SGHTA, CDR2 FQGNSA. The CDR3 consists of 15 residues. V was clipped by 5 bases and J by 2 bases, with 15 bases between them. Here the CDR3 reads CASSHAQGRQETQYF. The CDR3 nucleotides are TGTGCCAGCAGCCATGCCCAGGGCAGACAAGAGACCCAGTACTTC.

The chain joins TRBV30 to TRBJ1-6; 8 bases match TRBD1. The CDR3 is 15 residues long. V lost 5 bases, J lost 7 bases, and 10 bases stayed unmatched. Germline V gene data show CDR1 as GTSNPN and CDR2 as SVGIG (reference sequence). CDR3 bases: TGTGCCTGGGGATCCTTGGGGACAGGCAATTCACCCCTCCACTTT. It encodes CAWGSLGTGNSPLHF.

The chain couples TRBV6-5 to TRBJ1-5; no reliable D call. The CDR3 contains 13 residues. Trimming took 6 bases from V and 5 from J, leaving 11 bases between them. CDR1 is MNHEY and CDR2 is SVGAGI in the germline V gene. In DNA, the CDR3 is TGTGCCAGCAGCCGCCGGGTGGATCAGCCCCAGCATTTT. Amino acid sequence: CASSRRVDQPQHF.

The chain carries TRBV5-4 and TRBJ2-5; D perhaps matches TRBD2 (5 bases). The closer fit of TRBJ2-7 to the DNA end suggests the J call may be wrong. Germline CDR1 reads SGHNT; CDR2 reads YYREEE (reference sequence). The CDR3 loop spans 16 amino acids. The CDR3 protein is CASSSPGGEGNYEQYF. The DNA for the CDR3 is TGTGCCAGCAGCTCCCCAGGAGGTGAAGGTAACTACGAGCAGTACTTC.

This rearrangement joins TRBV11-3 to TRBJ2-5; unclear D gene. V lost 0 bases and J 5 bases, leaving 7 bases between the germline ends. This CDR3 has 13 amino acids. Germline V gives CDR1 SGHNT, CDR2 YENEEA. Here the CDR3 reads CASSLDRWETQYF. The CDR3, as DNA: TGTGCCAGCAGCTTAGATCGGTGGGAGACCCAGTACTTC.

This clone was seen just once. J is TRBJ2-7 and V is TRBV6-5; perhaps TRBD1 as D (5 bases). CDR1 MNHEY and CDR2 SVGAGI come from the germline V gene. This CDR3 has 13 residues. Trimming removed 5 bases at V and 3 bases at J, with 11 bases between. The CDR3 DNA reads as TGTGCCAGCAGTCGCGACAGAATCTACGAGCAGTACTTC. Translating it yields CASSRDRIYEQYF.

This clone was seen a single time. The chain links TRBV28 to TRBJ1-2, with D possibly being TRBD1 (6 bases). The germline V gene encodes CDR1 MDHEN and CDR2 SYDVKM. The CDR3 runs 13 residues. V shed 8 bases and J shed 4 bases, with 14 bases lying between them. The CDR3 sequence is CASSTGTPYGYTF. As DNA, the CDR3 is TGTGCCAGCTCTACCGGGACACCCTATGGCTACACCTTC.

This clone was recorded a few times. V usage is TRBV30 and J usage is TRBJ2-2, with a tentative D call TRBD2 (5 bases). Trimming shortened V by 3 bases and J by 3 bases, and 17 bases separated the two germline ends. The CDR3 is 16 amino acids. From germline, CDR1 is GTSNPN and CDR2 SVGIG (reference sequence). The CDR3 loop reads CAWRSGVGRDTGELFF. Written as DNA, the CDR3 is TGTGCCTGGAGGTCCGGAGTAGGGCGGGACACCGGGGAGCTGTTTTTT.

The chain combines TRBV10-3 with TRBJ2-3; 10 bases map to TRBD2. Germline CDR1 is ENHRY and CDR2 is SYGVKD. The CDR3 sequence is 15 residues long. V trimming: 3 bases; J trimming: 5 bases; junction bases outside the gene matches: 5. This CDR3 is CAISEERGGKDTQYF. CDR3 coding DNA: TGTGCCATCAGTGAAGAGCGGGGGGGCAAAGATACGCAGTATTTT.

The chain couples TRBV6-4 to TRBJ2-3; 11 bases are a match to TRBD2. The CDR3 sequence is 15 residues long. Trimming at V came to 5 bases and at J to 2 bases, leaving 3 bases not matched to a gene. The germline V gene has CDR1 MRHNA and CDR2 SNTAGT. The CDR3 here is CASSPGLAVTDTQYF. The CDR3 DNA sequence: TGTGCCAGCAGTCCGGGACTAGCGGTCACAGATACGCAGTATTTT.

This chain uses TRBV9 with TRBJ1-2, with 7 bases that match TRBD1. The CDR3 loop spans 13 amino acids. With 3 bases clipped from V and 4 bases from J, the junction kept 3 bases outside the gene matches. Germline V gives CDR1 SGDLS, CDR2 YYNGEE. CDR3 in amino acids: CASSAGQPYGYTF. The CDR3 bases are TGTGCCAGCAGCGCGGGACAGCCCTATGGCTACACCTTC.

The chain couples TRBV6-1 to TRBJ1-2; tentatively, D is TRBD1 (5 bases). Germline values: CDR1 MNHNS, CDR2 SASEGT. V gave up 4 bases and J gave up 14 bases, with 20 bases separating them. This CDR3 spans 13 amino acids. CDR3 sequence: CASSGLDGGFSTF. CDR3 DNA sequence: TGTGCCAGCAGTGGCCTGGACGGGGGGTTTTCTACCTTC.

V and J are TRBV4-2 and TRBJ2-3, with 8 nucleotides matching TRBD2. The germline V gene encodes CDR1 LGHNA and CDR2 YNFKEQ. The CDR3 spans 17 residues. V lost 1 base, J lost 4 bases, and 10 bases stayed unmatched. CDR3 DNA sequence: TGTGCCAGCAGCCAAGGACAACGCGGGGGGAGGGCAGATACGCAGTATTTT. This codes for CASSQGQRGGRADTQYF.

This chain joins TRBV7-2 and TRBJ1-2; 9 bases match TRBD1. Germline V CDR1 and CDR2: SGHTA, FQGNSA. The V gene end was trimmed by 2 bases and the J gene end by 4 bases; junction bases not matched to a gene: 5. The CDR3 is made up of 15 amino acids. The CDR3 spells CASSLSTGGTYGYTF. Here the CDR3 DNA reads TGTGCCAGCAGCTTATCGACAGGGGGGACCTATGGCTACACCTTC.

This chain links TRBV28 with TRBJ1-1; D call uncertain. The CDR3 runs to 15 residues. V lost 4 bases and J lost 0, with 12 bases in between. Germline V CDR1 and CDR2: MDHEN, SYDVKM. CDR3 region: CASSSVLSMNTEAFF. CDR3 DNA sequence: TGTGCCAGCAGTTCGGTCCTCTCAATGAACACTGAAGCTTTCTTT.

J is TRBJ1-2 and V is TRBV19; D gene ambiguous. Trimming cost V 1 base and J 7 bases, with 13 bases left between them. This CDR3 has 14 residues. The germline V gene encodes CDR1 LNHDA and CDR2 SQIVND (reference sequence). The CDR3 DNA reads TGTGCCAGTAGTATAGGGCCCCAAATCAGTGGCTACACCTTC. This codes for CASSIGPQISGYTF.

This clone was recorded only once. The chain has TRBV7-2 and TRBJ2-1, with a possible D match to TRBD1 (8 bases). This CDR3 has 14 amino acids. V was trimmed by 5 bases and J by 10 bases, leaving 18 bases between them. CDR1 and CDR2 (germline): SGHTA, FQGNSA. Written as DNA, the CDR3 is TGTGCCAGCAGCCTCGGGAGGACAGGGCACGAGCAGTTCTTC. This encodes CASSLGRTGHEQFF.

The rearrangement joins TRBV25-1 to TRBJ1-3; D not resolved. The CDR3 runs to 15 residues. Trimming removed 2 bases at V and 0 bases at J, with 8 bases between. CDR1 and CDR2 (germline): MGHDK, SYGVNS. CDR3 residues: CASSEPRNSGNTIYF. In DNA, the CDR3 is TGTGCCAGCAGTGAACCCAGGAACTCTGGAAACACCATATATTTT.

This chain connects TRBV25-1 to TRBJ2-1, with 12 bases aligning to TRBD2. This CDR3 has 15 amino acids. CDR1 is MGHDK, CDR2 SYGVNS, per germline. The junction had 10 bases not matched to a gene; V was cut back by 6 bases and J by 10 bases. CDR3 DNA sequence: TGTGCCAGCAGCGACTTGACTAGCGGGGGAGTGGAGCAGTTCTTC. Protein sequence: CASSDLTSGGVEQFF. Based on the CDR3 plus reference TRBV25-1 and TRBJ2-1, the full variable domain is EADIYQTPRYLVIGTGKKITLECSQTMGHDKMYWYQQDPGMELHLIHYSYGVNSTEKGDLSSESTVSRIRTEHFPLTLESARPSHTSQYLCASSDLTSGGVEQFFGPGTRLTVL.